This record concerns one T cell receptor (beta chain) sequence. Its specificity is not known. Germline V CDR1 and CDR2: SGHRS, YFSETQ. This CDR3 is built from 17 residues. V gave up 4 bases and J gave up 0 bases, with 14 bases separating them. Profiled with immunoSEQ multiplex PCR; TCRdb holds only in-frame clones, not every one. Counted here are approximately 98,000 clones, around 94% occurring once; the ten biggest clones make up approximately 1.4%. This sample was taken from a study of siplizumab effects on memory and regulatory T cells. Findings of the study overall: Naive or memory phenotype assignment was not possible for roughly 80-95% of proliferating CD4+ or CD8+ clones. Mappable CD4+ clones that were alloreactive averaged around 70% Treg-derived with siplizumab versus approximately 25% in controls.

The clonotype originates from a human donor in good health. Sequencing used non-Treg CD4+ T cells sorted from blood. The chain is built from TRBV5-1 and TRBJ2-6; D perhaps matches TRBD1 (5 bases). CDR3 bases: TGCGCCAGCAGCATGGACACCATCTACTCTGGGGCCAACGTCCTGACTTTC. Protein sequence: CASSMDTIYSGANVLTF.